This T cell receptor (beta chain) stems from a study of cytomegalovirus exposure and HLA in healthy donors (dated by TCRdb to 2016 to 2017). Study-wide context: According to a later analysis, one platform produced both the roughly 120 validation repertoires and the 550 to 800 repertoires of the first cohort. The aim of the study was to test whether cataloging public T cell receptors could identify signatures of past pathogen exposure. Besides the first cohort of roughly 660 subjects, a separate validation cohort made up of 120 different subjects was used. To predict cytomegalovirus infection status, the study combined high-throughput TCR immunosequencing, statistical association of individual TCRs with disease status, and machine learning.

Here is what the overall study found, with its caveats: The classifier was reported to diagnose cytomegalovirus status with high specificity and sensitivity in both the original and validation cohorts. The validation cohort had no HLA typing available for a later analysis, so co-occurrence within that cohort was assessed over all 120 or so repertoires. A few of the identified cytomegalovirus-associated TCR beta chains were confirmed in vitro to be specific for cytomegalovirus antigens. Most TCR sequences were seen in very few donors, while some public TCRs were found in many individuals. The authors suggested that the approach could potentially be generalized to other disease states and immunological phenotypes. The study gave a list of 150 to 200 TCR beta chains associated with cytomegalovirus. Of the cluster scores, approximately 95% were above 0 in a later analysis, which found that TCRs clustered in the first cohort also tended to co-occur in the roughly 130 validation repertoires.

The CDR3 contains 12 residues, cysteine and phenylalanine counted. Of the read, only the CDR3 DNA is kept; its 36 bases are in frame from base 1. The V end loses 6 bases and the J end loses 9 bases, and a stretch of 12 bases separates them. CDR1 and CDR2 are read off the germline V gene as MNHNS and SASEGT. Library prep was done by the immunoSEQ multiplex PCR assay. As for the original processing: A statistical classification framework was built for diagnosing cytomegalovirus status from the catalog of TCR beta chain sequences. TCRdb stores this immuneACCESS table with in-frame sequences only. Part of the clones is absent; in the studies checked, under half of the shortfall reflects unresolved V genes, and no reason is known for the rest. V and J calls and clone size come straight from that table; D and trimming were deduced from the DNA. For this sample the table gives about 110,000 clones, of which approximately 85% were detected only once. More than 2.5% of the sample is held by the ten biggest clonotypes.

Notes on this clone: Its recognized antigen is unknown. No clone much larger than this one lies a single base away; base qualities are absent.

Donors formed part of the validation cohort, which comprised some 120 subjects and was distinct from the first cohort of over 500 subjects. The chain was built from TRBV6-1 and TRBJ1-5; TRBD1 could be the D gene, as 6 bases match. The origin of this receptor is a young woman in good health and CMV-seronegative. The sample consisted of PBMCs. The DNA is TGTGCCAGCAGGGGAGGGGGGCGGCCCCAGCATTTT. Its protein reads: CASRGGGRPQHF.